The entry below describes one T cell receptor (beta chain). The antigen this receptor binds is unknown. No qualities accompany the bases; no much larger clone lies one base away. The sample originates from a study of shared clonotypes between healthy human individuals (dated by TCRdb to 2020 to 2021). Study-level background: The cohort comprised a couple of women and a few men aged 18 to 49 years. Between about 0.94 and 8.9 billion PBMCs per donor were obtained by leukapheresis. For each donor, CD4 naive and CD4 memory were each run on three plates, CD8 naive on two plates, and CD8 memory on one plate. To estimate repertoire size and how much clonotypes are shared between individuals, the study performed deep sequencing of blood TCR repertoires from a handful of healthy adults. To increase sequencing depth and limit assay-specific biases, different laboratories used diverse techniques to prepare libraries and sequence TCR repertoires. Overall study outcomes, separate from this receptor: Across a handful of donors, approximately 5% of naive CD4, 3% to 4% of naive CD8, under 2.5% of memory CD4, and under 0.45% of memory CD8 clonotypes were shared. The genetic and exposure-history diversity represented was limited by the small number of donors. Sampling was limited to blood, and TCR repertoires in tissue likely differ from TCR repertoires in blood. Compared with non-shared clonotypes, the clonotypes found in all four sorted-subset donors had higher generation probabilities. Even with the large sequencing depth, rarefaction of the sorted-subset datasets indicated that sequencing was incomplete. Based on pairwise subsampling, the degree of clonotype sharing among donors was expected to be affected by sequencing depth. Estimated clonotype richness was generally larger for naive than for memory subsets.

From a lookup of the germline V gene, CDR1 and CDR2 are MGHDK and SYGVNS. Relative to germline, V is 0 bases shorter and J is 2 bases shorter, with 12 bases between their ends. From the cysteine up to the phenylalanine, the CDR3 has a length of 16 residues. Here the CDR3 DNA is all that survives: 48 bases in frame from base 1. TCR CDR3 regions were amplified from genomic DNA by multiplex PCR using the deep immunoSEQ assay. Extracted genomic DNA from each cell subset was distributed evenly across all wells of several immunoSEQ 96-well plates, and each plate was treated as a replicate. For sorted subsets, around 200 ng genomic DNA, equal to tens of thousands of T cell genomes, was loaded into each replicate PCR. The purified libraries were quantified using a Qubit 3.0 fluorometer, sized with a Bioanalyzer 2100, and then quantified again using the KAPA Library Quantification kit. Each immunoSEQ 96-well plate was sequenced on its own single-read 150-cycle Illumina NextSeq 550 flow cell. In the original analysis: Because the immunoSEQ output held only junctional sequences and lacked quality scores, the filtering could not match the filtering applied to full-length reads. To assign V/J genes and CDR3, sequences were annotated using PyIR, a Python wrapper for IgBLAST v1.9, with IMGT germline references. Any read was removed if the V/J assignment was weak (E-value above 1e-6), the CDR3 was missing, or the read contained stop codons, out-of-frame junctions, or ambiguous translated residues. V3J clonotypes were defined by identical inferred V gene, J gene, and CDR3 amino acid sequence. Percentage overlap between repertoires was computed as shared unique clonotypes divided by the size of the smaller repertoire. Three approaches were used to assess repertoire richness: RTK rarefaction, the Chao1 estimator, and Recon v2.1 estimates of unobserved clonotypes. Generation probabilities were computed with OLGA for all TCRbeta clonotypes obtained by the gDNA method from four donors. TCRdb's version of the immuneACCESS table is confined to in-frame rearrangements and falls short of the full clone set. An unresolved V gene accounts for under half of the shortfall where checked; the remainder is of unknown origin. Clone size and V and J calls were adopted from that table, with D and trimming inferred from the DNA. The sample table lists roughly 2,000,000 clones, about 94% of them with a count of one. 1% to 1.5% of the sample comes from the top ten.

CD8 naive samples were obtained by positive selection for CCR7 among CD45RO-negative cells, yielding a CD45RA+CCR7+ population from which TemRA cells were excluded. The donors were healthy, HIV-negative adults who had no recently reported acute infections or vaccinations. All donors were Caucasian adults living in Nashville, Tennessee, USA. Blood was collected by leukapheresis, and PBMCs were isolated by Ficoll-Histopaque density gradient centrifugation and then cryopreserved in liquid nitrogen vapor phase. Analytical flow cytometry was used to check the purity and quantity of each magnetically sorted T cell population. Each sorted fraction had its genomic DNA isolated and then quantified by UV absorbance on a Nanodrop 2000c.

Sequenced: naive CD8+ T cells sorted from blood. The cell subset or site tag for this specimen amounts to: CD45RA+CCR7+. This TCR was recovered from a man between 18 and 29 years old in good health. The receptor chain draws on TRBV25-1 and TRBJ2-3; no D gene call is confident. The sequenced DNA is TGTGCCAGCAGTGAATATGAGGCAGGAACCACAGATACGCAGTATTTT. It specifies CASSEYEAGTTDTQYF.